This T cell receptor beta chain stems from a study of radiation and T cells in renal cell carcinoma. Time point defined: blood 4 weeks post-SBRT, at nephrectomy. Treatment specified: 15 Gy SBRT to primary tumor, nephrectomy 4 weeks later. Nephrectomy followed 15 Gy stereotactic body radiation by 4 weeks. Blood was sampled at baseline, 2 weeks and 4 weeks after SBRT. The trim removed 3 bases at V and 6 bases at J, leaving 3 bases unmatched. The CDR3 extends over 14 amino acids. CDR1 SGHTA and CDR2 FQGNSA come from the germline V gene. The table came from immunoSEQ multiplex PCR; TCRdb's copy has only in-frame clones and leaves some out. The data hold just under 150,000 clones, with approximately 86% observed a single time.

The chain has TRBV7-2 and TRBJ2-7, with TRBD2 identical over 12 bases. This TCR was recovered from a woman aged 45-65 years with renal cell carcinoma. The sample was blood, taken from a patient whose treatment included radiotherapy and nephrectomy. CDR3 amino acids: CASSLGLAGTEQYF. The CDR3 coding sequence is TGTGCCAGCAGCTTGGGACTAGCGGGTACCGAGCAGTACTTC.